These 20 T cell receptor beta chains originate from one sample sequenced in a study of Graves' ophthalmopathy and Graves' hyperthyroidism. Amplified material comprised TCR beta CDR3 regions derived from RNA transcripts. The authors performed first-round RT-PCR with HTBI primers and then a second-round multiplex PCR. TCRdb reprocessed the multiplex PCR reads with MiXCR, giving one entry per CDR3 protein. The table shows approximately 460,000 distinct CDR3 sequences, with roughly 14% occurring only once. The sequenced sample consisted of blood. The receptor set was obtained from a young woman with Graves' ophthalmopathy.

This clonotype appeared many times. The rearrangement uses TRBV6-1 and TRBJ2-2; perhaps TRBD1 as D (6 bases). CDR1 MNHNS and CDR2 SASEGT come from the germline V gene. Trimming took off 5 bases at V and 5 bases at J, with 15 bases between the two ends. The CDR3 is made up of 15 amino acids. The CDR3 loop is CASSPRDTPTGELFF. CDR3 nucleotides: TGTGCCAGCAGTCCCCGGGACACCCCGACCGGGGAGCTGTTTTTT.

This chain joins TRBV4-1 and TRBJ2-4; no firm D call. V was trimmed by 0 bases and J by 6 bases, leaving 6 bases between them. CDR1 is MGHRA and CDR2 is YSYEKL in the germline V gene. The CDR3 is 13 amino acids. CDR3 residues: CASSQEGGNIQYF. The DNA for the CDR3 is TGCGCCAGCAGCCAAGAAGGTGGAAACATTCAGTACTTC.

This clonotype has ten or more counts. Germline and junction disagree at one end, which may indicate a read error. CDR3 amino acids: CASSLTGAAKNIKYF. Written as DNA, the CDR3 is TGTGCCAGCAGCTTGACAGGGGCTGCCAAAAACATTAAGTACTTC. The rearrangement joins TRBV12-3 or TRBV12-4 to TRBJ2-4, with TRBD1 matching 8 bases. CDR3 length: 15 amino acids.

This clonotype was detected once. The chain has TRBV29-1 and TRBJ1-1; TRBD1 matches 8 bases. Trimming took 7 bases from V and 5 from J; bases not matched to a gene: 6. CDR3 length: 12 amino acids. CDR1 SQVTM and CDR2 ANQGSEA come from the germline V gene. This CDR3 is CSASQGATEAFF. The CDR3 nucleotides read TGCAGCGCAAGCCAGGGGGCTACTGAAGCTTTCTTT.

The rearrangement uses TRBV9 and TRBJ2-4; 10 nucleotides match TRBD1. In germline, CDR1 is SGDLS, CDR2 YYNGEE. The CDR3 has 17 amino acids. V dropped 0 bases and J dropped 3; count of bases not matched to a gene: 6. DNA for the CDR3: TGTGCCAGCAGCGTAGTGGGGACAGGGGTTGACAAAAACATTCAGTACTTC. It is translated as CASSVVGTGVDKNIQYF.

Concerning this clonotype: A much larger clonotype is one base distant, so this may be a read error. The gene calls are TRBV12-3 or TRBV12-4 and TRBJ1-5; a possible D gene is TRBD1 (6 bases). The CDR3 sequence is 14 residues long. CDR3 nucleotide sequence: TGTGCCTGCAGTTTGTCAGGGGCAGGTCAGCCCCAGCATTTT. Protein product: CACSLSGAGQPQHF.

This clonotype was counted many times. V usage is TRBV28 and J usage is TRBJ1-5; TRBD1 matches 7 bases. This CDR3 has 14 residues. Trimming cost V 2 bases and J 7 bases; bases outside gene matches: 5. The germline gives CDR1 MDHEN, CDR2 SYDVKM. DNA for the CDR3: TGTGCCAGCAGTTTAGGCAGGGGGTACCAGCCCCAGCATTTT. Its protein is CASSLGRGYQPQHF.

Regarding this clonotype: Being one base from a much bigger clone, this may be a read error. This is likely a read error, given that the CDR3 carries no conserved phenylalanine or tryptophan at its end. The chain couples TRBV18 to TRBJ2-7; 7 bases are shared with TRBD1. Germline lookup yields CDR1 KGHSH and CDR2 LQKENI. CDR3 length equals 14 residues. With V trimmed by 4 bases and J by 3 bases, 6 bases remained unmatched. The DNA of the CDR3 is TGTGCCAGCTCACTAGTCCGGGACAGCTACGAGCAGTACTAC. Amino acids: CASSLVRDSYEQYY.

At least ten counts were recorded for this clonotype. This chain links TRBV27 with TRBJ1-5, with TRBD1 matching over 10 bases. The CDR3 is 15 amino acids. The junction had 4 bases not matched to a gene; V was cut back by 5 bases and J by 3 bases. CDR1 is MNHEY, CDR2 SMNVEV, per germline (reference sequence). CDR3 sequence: CASSPGTGVNQPQHF. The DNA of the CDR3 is TGTGCCAGCAGTCCCGGGACAGGGGTCAATCAGCCCCAGCATTTT.

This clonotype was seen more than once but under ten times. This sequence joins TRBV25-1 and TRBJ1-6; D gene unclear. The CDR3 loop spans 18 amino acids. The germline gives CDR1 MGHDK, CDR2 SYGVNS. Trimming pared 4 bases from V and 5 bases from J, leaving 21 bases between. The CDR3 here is CASSGEERWYDHNSPLHF. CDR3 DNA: TGTGCCAGCAGTGGAGAAGAAAGGTGGTACGATCATAATTCACCCCTCCACTTT.

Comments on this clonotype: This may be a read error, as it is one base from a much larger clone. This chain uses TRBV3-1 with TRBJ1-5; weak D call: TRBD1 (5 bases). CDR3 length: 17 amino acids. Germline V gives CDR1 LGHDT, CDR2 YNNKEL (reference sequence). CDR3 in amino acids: CASSQDGGVSGNQPHHF. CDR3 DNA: TGTGCCAGCAGCCAAGATGGAGGGGTCTCTGGCAATCAGCCCCATCATTTT.

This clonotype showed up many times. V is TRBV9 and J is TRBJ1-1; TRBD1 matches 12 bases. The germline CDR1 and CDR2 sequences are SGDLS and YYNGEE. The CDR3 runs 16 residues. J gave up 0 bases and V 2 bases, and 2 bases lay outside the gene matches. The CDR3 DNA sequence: TGTGCCAGCAGCGTCCGGGACAGGGGGCTGAACACTGAAGCTTTCTTT. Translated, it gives CASSVRDRGLNTEAFF.

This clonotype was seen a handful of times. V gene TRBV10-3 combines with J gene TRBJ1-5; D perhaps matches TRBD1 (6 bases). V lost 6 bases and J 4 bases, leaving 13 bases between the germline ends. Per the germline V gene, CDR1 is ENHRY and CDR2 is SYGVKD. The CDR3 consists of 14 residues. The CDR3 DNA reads TGTGCCATCAGCTACGACAGGATAAATCAGCCCCAGCATTTT. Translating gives CAISYDRINQPQHF.

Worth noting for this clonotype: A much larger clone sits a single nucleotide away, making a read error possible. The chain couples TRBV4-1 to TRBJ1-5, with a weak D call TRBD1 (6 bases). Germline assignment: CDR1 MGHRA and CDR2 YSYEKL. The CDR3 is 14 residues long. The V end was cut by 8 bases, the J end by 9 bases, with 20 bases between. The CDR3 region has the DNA TGCGCCAGCGGCCCTGGACAGTTATATCGGCCCCAGCATTTT. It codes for CASGPGQLYRPQHF.

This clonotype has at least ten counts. DNA for the CDR3: TGTGCCAGCAGTATTACAGGGAGGGTTGGCAATCAGCCCCAGCATTTT. Its translation is CASSITGRVGNQPQHF. This chain connects TRBV12-3 or TRBV12-4 to TRBJ1-5; weak D call: TRBD1 (6 bases). CDR3 length: 16 residues. Trimming took 5 bases from V and 2 from J, leaving 16 bases between them.

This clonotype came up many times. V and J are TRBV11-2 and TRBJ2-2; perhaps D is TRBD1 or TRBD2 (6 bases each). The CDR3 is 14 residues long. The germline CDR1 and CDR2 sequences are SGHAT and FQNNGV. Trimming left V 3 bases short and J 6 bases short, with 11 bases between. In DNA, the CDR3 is TGTGCCAGCAGCTTGAGGGGGGAAGCCGGGGAGCTGTTTTTT. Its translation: CASSLRGEAGELFF.

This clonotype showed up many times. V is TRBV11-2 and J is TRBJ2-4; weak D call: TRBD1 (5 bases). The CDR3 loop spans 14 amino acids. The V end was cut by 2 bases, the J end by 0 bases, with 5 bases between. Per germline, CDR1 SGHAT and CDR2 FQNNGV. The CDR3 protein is CASSLRGAKNIQYF. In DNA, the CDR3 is TGTGCCAGCAGCTTAAGGGGAGCCAAAAACATTCAGTACTTC. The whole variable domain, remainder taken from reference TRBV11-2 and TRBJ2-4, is EAGVAQSPRYKIIEKRQSVAFWCNPISGHATLYWYQQILGQGPKLLIQFQNNGVVDDSQLPKDRFSAERLKGVDSTLKIQPAKLEDSAVYLCASSLRGAKNIQYFGAGTRLSVL.

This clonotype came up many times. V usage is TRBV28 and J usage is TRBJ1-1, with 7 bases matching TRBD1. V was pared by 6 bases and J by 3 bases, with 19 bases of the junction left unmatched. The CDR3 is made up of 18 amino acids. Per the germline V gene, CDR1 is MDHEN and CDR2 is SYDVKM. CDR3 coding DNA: TGTGCCAGCAGCTCGCCGAACCAGGGGGGCGTGGGGTACACTGAAGCTTTCTTT. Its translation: CASSSPNQGGVGYTEAFF.

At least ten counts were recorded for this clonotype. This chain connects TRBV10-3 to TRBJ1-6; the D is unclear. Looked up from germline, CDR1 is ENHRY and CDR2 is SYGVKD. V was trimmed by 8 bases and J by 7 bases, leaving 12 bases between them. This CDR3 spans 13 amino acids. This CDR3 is CAIGGSGNSPLHF. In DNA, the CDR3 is TGTGCCATCGGCGGGAGCGGGAATTCACCCCTCCACTTT.

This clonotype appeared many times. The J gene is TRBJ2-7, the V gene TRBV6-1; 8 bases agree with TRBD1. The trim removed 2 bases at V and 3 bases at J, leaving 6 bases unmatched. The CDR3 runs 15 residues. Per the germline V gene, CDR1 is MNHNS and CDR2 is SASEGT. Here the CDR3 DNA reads TGTGCCAGCAGTGAACAGTGGACAGGGAGCTACGAGCAGTACTTC. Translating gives CASSEQWTGSYEQYF.